These T cell receptor beta chains were read from a single sample in a study of blood T cells in healthy people across ages. A single record per CDR3 protein comes from TCRdb applying MiXCR to the 5' RACE reads. The sample yields about 620,000 distinct CDR3 sequences, around a fifth seen once. Sequencing used blood. These receptors came from a man between 65 and 85 years old in good health. CDR3s include the opening cysteine and the closing phenylalanine or tryptophan. D genes are given only for firm matches. Only part of the rows carry a size: once, few, many, or a class if the clone is expanded.

>many|TRBD1|TRBV11-2|TRBJ1-4
CASSPGTGSPNEKLFF
TGTGCCAGCAGCCCCGGGACAGGTTCCCCTAATGAAAAACTGTTTTTT
>few|-|TRBV15|TRBJ1-1
CATSRDRGATEAFF
TGTGCCACCAGCAGAGATCGGGGGGCCACTGAAGCTTTCTTT
>few|TRBD2|TRBV9|TRBJ2-3
CASSVGGSGNTDTQYF
TGTGCCAGCAGCGTAGGTGGTAGCGGGAACACAGATACGCAGTATTTT
>few|-|TRBV5-1|TRBJ2-2
CASSLGDRKDGELFF
TGCGCCAGCAGCTTGGGTGACAGGAAAGACGGGGAGCTGTTTTTT
>once|-|TRBV7-8|TRBJ1-5
CARPHPQHF
TGTGCCCGGCCACACCCCCAGCATTTT
>-|-|TRBV5-1|TRBJ1-4
CASSLDLVGSPTEKLFF
TGCGCCAGCAGCTTGGATCTGGTGGGGAGTCCGACCGAAAAACTGTTTTTT
>few|-|TRBV6-2/TRBV6-3|TRBJ1-2
CASTHSLDYGYTF
TGTGCCAGCACTCATTCGTTGGACTATGGCTACACCTTC
>few|TRBD1|TRBV20-1|TRBJ1-2
CSARDVAGGGYYGYTF
TGCAGTGCTAGAGATGTTGCAGGGGGCGGGTACTATGGCTACACCTTC
>few|-|TRBV5-1|TRBJ1-5
CASSLGPENQPQHF
TGCGCCAGCAGCTTGGGGCCGGAAAATCAGCCCCAGCATTTT
>-|-|TRBV2|TRBJ1-3
CASREEQILSGNTIYF
TGTGCCAGCAGGGAAGAACAGATACTCTCTGGAAACACCATATATTTT
>-|TRBD1|TRBV7-8|TRBJ1-5
CASSLVATGDQPQHF
TGTGCCAGCAGCTTAGTCGCGACAGGGGATCAGCCCCAGCATTTT
>few|-|TRBV7-9|TRBJ1-5
CASSALSQPQHF
TGTGCCAGCAGCGCTTTAAGTCAGCCCCAGCATTTT
>-|TRBD2|TRBV11-2|TRBJ2-1
CASSFPRTSGWNEQFF
TGTGCCAGCAGCTTTCCCCGGACTAGCGGGTGGAATGAGCAGTTCTTC
>few|-|TRBV4-3|TRBJ2-2
CASSPQWLAGQLGGELFF
TGCGCCAGCAGCCCCCAGTGGCTGGCGGGACAACTGGGAGGGGAGCTGTTTTTT
>few|-|TRBV7-9|TRBJ2-3
CASSSSRGRKEDTQYF
TGTGCCAGCAGCTCATCCAGGGGAAGAAAAGAGGATACGCAGTATTTT
>many|TRBD2|TRBV27|TRBJ2-1
CASSRSGRAIEQFF
TGTGCCAGCAGTCGAAGCGGGAGGGCCATTGAGCAGTTCTTC
>few|-|TRBV2|TRBJ2-1
CASTPSGLPSNEQFF
TGTGCCAGCACCCCATCGGGACTCCCAAGCAATGAGCAGTTCTTC
>few|TRBD1|TRBV10-3|TRBJ2-5
CAISEHSQGQETQYF
TGTGCCATCAGTGAGCATTCACAGGGGCAAGAGACCCAGTACTTC
>-|-|TRBV15|TRBJ2-3
CATSRPETDTQYF
TGTGCCACCAGCAGACCCGAGACAGATACGCAGTATTTT
>few|-|TRBV2|TRBJ2-7
CASNYEQYF
TGTGCCAGCAACTACGAGCAGTACTTC
>-|-|TRBV29-1|TRBJ2-5
CSFRDLGQETQYF
TGCAGCTTTCGGGATTTGGGACAAGAGACCCAGTACTTC
>many|-|TRBV20-1|TRBJ2-3
CSARDAGISTDTQYF
TGCAGTGCTAGAGATGCCGGGATCAGCACAGATACGCAGTATTTT
>few|TRBD1|TRBV28|TRBJ2-3
CASTPQGAIDTQYF
TGTGCCAGCACCCCCCAGGGGGCCATAGATACGCAGTATTTT
>-|-|TRBV20-1|TRBJ1-1
CSASRVSEAFF
TGCAGTGCTAGCCGTGTTTCTGAAGCTTTCTTT
>-|TRBD1|TRBV7-9|TRBJ2-3
CASSRQGYTDTQYF
TGTGCCAGCAGCCGACAGGGGTACACAGATACGCAGTATTTT
>many|TRBD1|TRBV7-9|TRBJ2-1
CASSHLGGTGPDNEQFF
TGTGCCAGCAGTCATCTGGGGGGGACAGGGCCCGACAATGAGCAGTTCTTC
>many|-|TRBV28|TRBJ1-2
CASSLWGPDYGYTF
TGTGCCAGCAGTTTATGGGGGCCCGACTATGGCTACACCTTC
>few|-|TRBV29-1|TRBJ2-2
CSVRTDNTGELFF
TGCAGCGTGAGGACGGATAACACCGGGGAGCTGTTTTTT
>few|-|TRBV21-1|TRBJ2-7
CASSKAGRPGSPKYEQYF
TGTGCCAGCAGCAAAGCAGGCAGGCCCGGCAGCCCTAAATACGAGCAGTACTTC
>-|TRBD2|TRBV20-1|TRBJ2-5
CSAKTSGRGETQYF
TGCAGTGCCAAGACTAGCGGGAGGGGTGAGACCCAGTACTTC
>few|-|TRBV20-1|TRBJ2-2
CSVMPEAGELFF
TGCAGTGTAATGCCTGAGGCCGGGGAGCTGTTTTTT
>-|TRBD2|TRBV29-1|TRBJ2-3
CSVVWDYTDTQYF
TGCAGCGTTGTGTGGGACTACACAGATACGCAGTATTTT
>-|TRBD2|TRBV4-1|TRBJ2-1
CASSQGSSGDSYNEQFF
TGCGCCAGCAGCCAAGGGTCCAGCGGGGACTCCTACAATGAGCAGTTCTTC
>few|-|TRBV3-1|TRBJ2-3
CASSQARFTDTQYF
TGTGCCAGCAGCCAAGCAAGATTCACAGATACGCAGTATTTT
>-|TRBD1|TRBV4-1|TRBJ2-2
CASSQGTGTRGELFF
TGCGCCAGCAGCCAAGGGACAGGGACCCGCGGGGAGCTGTTTTTT
>few|-|TRBV21-1|TRBJ2-7
CASSKGSEQYF
TGTGCCAGCAGCAAGGGCAGCGAGCAGTACTTC
>-|-|TRBV5-8|TRBJ2-5
CANDPNGSSRETQYF
TGTGCCAACGACCCTAACGGGAGTTCTCGGGAGACCCAGTACTTC
>few|-|TRBV6-2/TRBV6-3|TRBJ2-3
CASSFDTATDTQYF
TGTGCCAGCAGTTTTGATACGGCCACAGATACGCAGTATTTT
>few|TRBD1|TRBV7-6|TRBJ1-3
CASSLARPGGHSGNTIYF
TGTGCCAGCAGCTTAGCGCGCCCAGGGGGCCACTCTGGAAACACCATATATTTT
>few|-|TRBV9|TRBJ1-4
CASSQGTGNEKLFF
TGTGCCAGCTCTCAGGGCACGGGGAATGAAAAACTGTTTTTT
>few|TRBD2|TRBV20-1|TRBJ2-7
CSARDPSGLYEQYF
TGCAGTGCTAGAGACCCTAGCGGATTGTACGAGCAGTACTTC
>few|TRBD1|TRBV24-1|TRBJ2-1
CATSGGQGSYNEQFF
TGTGCCACCAGTGGGGGACAGGGCAGCTACAATGAGCAGTTCTTC
>few|TRBD2|TRBV12-5|TRBJ2-1
CASAPAGFYNEQFF
TGTGCTAGTGCCCCAGCGGGATTCTACAATGAGCAGTTCTTC
>-|-|TRBV3-1|TRBJ2-1
CASSQGSGNEQFF
TGTGCCAGCAGCCAAGGGTCGGGAAATGAGCAGTTCTTC
>-|-|TRBV6-5|TRBJ1-2
CASSYSRSHYGYTF
TGTGCCAGCAGTTACTCCCGCTCCCACTATGGCTACACCTTC
>-|TRBD2|TRBV20-1|TRBJ2-1
CSARWPGLAGLNEQFF
TGCAGTGCTAGATGGCCGGGACTAGCGGGTCTCAATGAGCAGTTCTTC
>many|TRBD2|TRBV20-1|TRBJ2-1
CSARGGTSGSREQFF
TGCAGTGCTAGAGGGGGGACTAGCGGGAGCCGAGAGCAGTTCTTC
>-|TRBD2|TRBV5-1|TRBJ2-5
CASSLGTSGSETQYF
TGCGCCAGCAGCCTAGGGACTAGCGGGAGTGAGACCCAGTACTTC
>many|-|TRBV6-5|TRBJ2-7
CASSLVAGRTYEQYF
TGTGCCAGCAGTTTAGTGGCGGGGCGAACCTACGAGCAGTACTTC
>many|TRBD2|TRBV6-5|TRBJ2-1
CASSWTSGSSEQFF
TGTGCCAGCAGCTGGACTAGCGGGAGTTCTGAGCAGTTCTTC
>-|-|TRBV5-1|TRBJ2-1
CASSLDTGLDNEQFF
TGCGCCAGCAGCTTAGACACGGGACTCGACAATGAGCAGTTCTTC
>few|-|TRBV14|TRBJ2-5
CASSQGIRSDQETQYF
TGTGCCAGCAGCCAAGGGATCCGGTCGGACCAAGAGACCCAGTACTTC
>-|-|TRBV4-1|TRBJ2-6
CASSQGWDISGANVLTF
TGCGCCAGCAGCCAAGGTTGGGACATCTCTGGGGCCAACGTCCTGACTTTC
>few|TRBD2|TRBV10-3|TRBJ2-3
CAIRGVAGGRTDTQYF
TGTGCCATCAGAGGGGTAGCGGGAGGGCGCACAGATACGCAGTATTTT
>-|TRBD1|TRBV5-1|TRBJ1-4
CASSLVPPGQGEGKLFF
TGCGCCAGCAGCTTGGTTCCTCCGGGACAGGGGGAAGGAAAACTGTTTTTT
>many|TRBD2|TRBV3-1|TRBJ2-7
CASSHGTSGTYEQYF
TGTGCCAGCAGCCACGGGACTAGCGGGACCTACGAGCAGTACTTC
>-|-|TRBV20-1|TRBJ2-1
CSGQDRLTYNEQFF
TGCAGTGGACAAGACAGGTTAACCTACAATGAGCAGTTCTTC
>-|TRBD2|TRBV10-3|TRBJ2-4
CAISELRTGMTSGRRGKNIQYF
TGTGCCATCAGTGAGTTAAGGACAGGGATGACTAGCGGGAGACGAGGCAAAAACATTCAGTACTTC
>many|TRBD1|TRBV4-1|TRBJ2-5
CASSQDQTGGFKTQYF
TGCGCCAGCAGCCAAGATCAGACAGGGGGCTTTAAGACCCAGTACTTC